This T cell receptor (beta chain) is drawn from a study of blood T cell repertoires in COVID-19. Trimming took 7 bases from V and 0 from J, leaving 10 bases between them. The germline gives CDR1 SNHLY, CDR2 FYNNEI. The CDR3 loop spans 14 amino acids. Methods used by the authors: Estimates of nucleated cell counts were drawn from the amplification of reference gene primers. Generated by immunoSEQ multiplex PCR, the TCRdb table keeps only in-frame clones and is missing some. That table furnishes V, J and clone size, whereas the DNA furnished D and trimming. The table includes 360,000 or so clones, more than 70% detected once.

The chain is built from TRBV2 and TRBJ1-3; D gene ambiguous. Sequencing was done on a sample of peripheral blood. This receptor was identified in an older woman with COVID-19, enrolled during active disease. The CDR3 protein is CASTWFGSGNTIYF. In nucleotides, the CDR3 is TGTGCCAGCACGTGGTTCGGCTCTGGAAACACCATATATTTT. Variable domain in full (rest from reference TRBV2 and TRBJ1-3): EPEVTQTPSHQVTQMGQEVILRCVPISNHLYFYWYRQILGQKVEFLVSFYNNEISEKSEIFDDQFSVERPDGSNFTLKIRSTKLEDSAMYFCASTWFGSGNTIYFGEGSWLTVV.